This paragraph covers one T cell receptor beta chain sequence. Which antigen it targets is not known. Base qualities are not at hand, and no much larger clone is one base apart. In Seattle, one collaborating source enrolled patients while the infection was active and tracked those patients longitudinally over the course of disease. The collaborating institutions used their own protocols to collect whole blood in K2EDTA tubes. For TCRbeta analysis, collaborator samples were shipped as frozen whole blood, as isolated PBMCs, or as DNA extracted from either sample type. The data stem from a study of blood T cell repertoires in COVID-19 (dated by TCRdb to the early 2020s). About the investigation overall: Samples covering the acute and convalescent phases of COVID-19 were provided by collaborators in the United States, Italy and Spain. The repertoires were released in a freely available public database intended as a resource for research on the immune response to SARS-CoV-2. Deeply sampled blood TCRbeta repertoires from subjects exposed to, actively infected with, or recovered from COVID-19 were included in the dataset. Samples were obtained from the ongoing ImmuneRACE study (first 160 participants) and from 1,254 subjects provided by 6 global collaborators. Nearly every sample came with metadata listing a de-identified subject ID, COVID-19 status, age in years and sex. HLA class I and class II types, where available, came from metadata supplied by the sample provider rather than from assay-based typing. The material from the prospective study consisted of cDNA or gDNA derived from T cells, B-cell-depleted T cells, or PBMCs.

The immunoSEQ Assay, a bias-controlled multiplex PCR, was used to amplify TCRbeta CDR3 regions from genomic DNA. As for the authors' bioinformatics: Nucleated cell counts per sample were estimated from amplification of reference gene primers within the assay. To quantify the absolute abundance of each unique TCRbeta CDR3 rearrangement, sequence reads were collapsed and filtered. For each sample, productive Simpson clonality was calculated as the square root of Simpson's diversity index across productive rearrangements. In its TCRdb copy, this immuneACCESS table keeps in-frame sequences only and misses some clones. Where compared with another copy, unresolved V genes explain less than half of these, and the others have no known cause. V and J calls and clone size are those listed in that table; D and trimming were worked out from the DNA. This sample lists 55,000 to 80,000 clones; roughly 80% were detected once. The leading ten clones occupy approximately 14% of the sample.

The CDR3 spans 13 residues, from the cysteine through the phenylalanine. The kept DNA is CDR3 alone, 39 bases in frame from the first base. CDR1 and CDR2, per the germline V gene (reference sequence), are SGHNT and YYREEE. Germline trimming amounts to 0 bases on V and 13 bases on J, with 8 as the count of junction bases outside the gene matches. Study-wide conclusions, independent of this receptor: The quantity of clinical and demographic metadata differed by source and by participant and was supplied without curation.

The source material was peripheral blood. The rearranged chain carries TRBV5-4 and TRBJ2-3, with 7 middle bases fitting TRBD2. The TCR sequence derives from a man aged 55 to 70 with COVID-19, enrolled during active disease. At the DNA level, the sequence is TGTGCCAGCAGCTTGGCCGCCGGGGGGTTTAAGTATTTT. Translated, this gives CASSLAAGGFKYF.